These 28 T cell receptor beta chains share one sample of origin, sequenced in a study of T cells in women clearing cervical HPV infection. The table came from immunoSEQ multiplex PCR; TCRdb's copy has only in-frame clones and leaves some out. The data include tens of thousands of clones; the top ten clones carry about 6.8%. The sequenced material came from blood buffy coat. The receptors shown here come from a woman aged 18 to 75 with a cervical HPV16 infection that either progressed to CIN3+ or cleared (not recorded which).

A remark on this clone: The CDR3 end is not reached by the read, which stops 3 residues before it; the germline J gene fills it in. V is TRBV13 and J is TRBJ2-7; D is unclear. The CDR3 totals 11 residues. V shed 6 bases and J shed 5 bases, with 8 bases lying between them. In germline, CDR1 is PRHDT, CDR2 FYEKMQ (reference sequence). CDR3 DNA (partial): TGTGCCAGCAGTTCTCCGGACGAG. This sequence encodes CASSSPDE. From start to end, the CDR3 is CASSSPDEQYF.

About this clone itself: With the read ending 3 residues before the CDR3 end, the germline J gene is used to fill in that end. This chain links TRBV5-1 with TRBJ1-2; 8 nucleotides match TRBD1. CDR1 SGHRS and CDR2 YFSETQ come from the germline V gene. The CDR3 runs 16 residues. V was pared by 0 bases and J by 4 bases, with 8 bases of the junction left unmatched. CDR3 bases read: TGCGCCAGCAGCTTGGCCTCGGACAGGGTGGCCTATGGC. It specifies CASSLASDRVAYG. The whole CDR3 reads CASSLASDRVAYGYTF. Filled out from reference TRBV5-1 and TRBJ1-2, the complete variable domain reads KAGVTQTPRYLIKTRGQQVTLSCSPISGHRSVSWYQQTPGQGLQFLFEYFSETQRNKGNFPGRFSGRQFSNSRSEMNVSTLELGDSALYLCASSLASDRVAYGYTFGSGTRLTVV.

A word on this clone: The DNA ends 3 residues before the CDR3 does, and the rest of the CDR3 is filled in from the germline J gene. This sequence joins TRBV12-3 or TRBV12-4 and TRBJ2-4, with D perhaps TRBD2 (6 bases). Trimming removed 7 bases from V and 5 bases from J, with 15 bases in between. This CDR3 is built from 14 residues. CDR3 DNA, as far as it was read: TGTGCCAGCACCCCAAGAGGAGGGGAAAACATT. Translated: CASTPRGGENI. The full CDR3 reads CASTPRGGENIQYF.

About this clone: The read terminates 3 residues ahead of where the CDR3 ends, so the germline J gene completes it. V usage is TRBV6-1 and J usage is TRBJ1-2; the match to TRBD1 covers 7 bases. The V gene end was trimmed by 0 bases and the J gene end by 6 bases; junction bases not matched to a gene: 7. Germline CDR1 reads MNHNS; CDR2 reads SASEGT. This CDR3 spans 15 amino acids. Incomplete CDR3 DNA: TGTGCCAGCAGTGAAGCCGCGAGGGGGCGGGATGGC. As protein: CASSEAARGRDG. The whole CDR3 region reads CASSEAARGRDGYTF.

Turning to this clone: The DNA ends 3 residues before the CDR3 does, and the rest of the CDR3 is filled in from the germline J gene. The chain has TRBV2 and TRBJ2-1, with 8 positions matching TRBD1. The CDR3 has 13 residues. Trimming cost V 7 bases and J 5 bases; bases outside gene matches: 4. The germline V gene has CDR1 SNHLY and CDR2 FYNNEI. CDR3 DNA (partial): TGTGCCAGCATGGGGGGACAGGACAATGAG. Its protein is CASMGGQDNE. The entire CDR3 protein reads CASMGGQDNEQFF.

Comment on this clone: The read ends 3 residues early relative to the CDR3; the germline J gene fills the gap. The chain recombines TRBV4-1 with TRBJ2-3; possible D gene TRBD1, 6 bases. The CDR3 runs to 16 residues. The V end lost 0 bases, the J end lost 4 bases, and 14 bases lay between the germline ends. Germline V CDR1 and CDR2: MGHRA, YSYEKL. CDR3 bases read: TGCGCCAGCAGCCAAGATAGGGGGTCCGGGGCAGATACG. As protein: CASSQDRGSGADT. The whole CDR3 reads CASSQDRGSGADTQYF.

As regards this clone: The read comes to an end 3 residues before the CDR3 does, leaving the germline J gene to fill in the end. The chain carries TRBV6-1 and TRBJ2-1, with 9 bases that match TRBD2. The CDR3 length is 16 residues. CDR1 and CDR2 (germline): MNHNS, SASEGT. V was pared by 4 bases and J by 2 bases, with 6 bases of the junction left unmatched. The CDR3 sequence is CASSVVAGATYNEQFF. The DNA read from the CDR3 is TGTGCCAGCAGTGTCGTAGCGGGGGCCACCTACAATGAG.

Regarding this clone: The read terminates 3 residues before the CDR3 end, so the remaining end is supplied by the germline J gene. V gene TRBV5-3 combines with J gene TRBJ2-1, with a weak D call TRBD1 (6 bases). TRBV5-3 is an ORF; its function is uncertain. The CDR3 spans 14 residues. Deletions cut 0 bases from V and 9 bases from J, with 13 bases between. Here the CDR3 reads CARSLGGPDGEQFF. The sequenced CDR3 bases are TGTGCCAGAAGCTTGGGGGGGCCGGATGGTGAG.

Comment on this clone: The read gets to within 3 residues of the CDR3 end, and the germline J gene fills in the rest. V and J are TRBV7-3 and TRBJ2-3, with D tentatively TRBD1 (6 bases). The CDR3 is made up of 15 amino acids. Germline V gene lookup returns CDR1 SGHTA and CDR2 FQGTGA. V dropped 2 bases and J dropped 3 bases, with 12 bases sitting between them. The CDR3 sequence is CASSLVGQPTDTQYF. The sequenced CDR3 bases are TGTGCCAGCAGCTTAGTAGGACAGCCGACAGATACG. Together with reference TRBV7-3 and TRBJ2-3, the CDR3 gives the full variable domain: GAGVSQTPSNKVTEKGKYVELRCDPISGHTALYWYRQSLGQGPEFLIYFQGTGAADDSGLPNDRFFAVRPEGSVSTLKIQRTERGDSAVYLCASSLVGQPTDTQYFGPGTRLTVL.

The covered CDR3 bases are TGTGCCAGCTCACCGGGACAAAATTCACCA. Translation gives CASSPGQNSP. The full CDR3 sequence reads CASSPGQNSPLFF. The chain is built from TRBV18 and TRBJ1-4, with a possible D match to TRBD1 (6 bases). Read data end 3 residues before the CDR3 end; the end is taken from the germline J gene. In germline, CDR1 is KGHSH, CDR2 LQKENI. The CDR3 contains 13 residues.

A word on this clone: The read falls 3 residues short of the CDR3 end, and the missing part is taken from the germline J gene. Other nucleotide sequences in the sample specify the same CDR3. The rearrangement uses TRBV5-5 and TRBJ1-2; possible D gene TRBD1, 5 bases. CDR3 length: 15 amino acids. Trimming removed 6 bases from V and 7 bases from J, with 22 bases in between. From germline, CDR1 is SGHKS and CDR2 YYEKEE (reference sequence). Partial CDR3 DNA: TGTGCCAGCACCACAGCGCAGGGAGGAGGAGCTGGC. Its translation is CASTTAQGGGAG. The complete CDR3 sequence is CASTTAQGGGAGYTF.

Remarks on this clone: Read data end 3 residues before the CDR3 end; the end is taken from the germline J gene. Other nucleotide sequences in the sample specify the same CDR3. The rearrangement uses TRBV20-1 and TRBJ1-2, with 8 bases matching TRBD1. In germline, CDR1 is DFQATT, CDR2 SNEGSKA (reference sequence). This CDR3 comprises 13 residues. J lost 5 bases, V lost 3 bases, and 5 bases had no gene match. CDR3 region: CSASGQGDYGYTF. Incomplete CDR3 DNA: TGCAGTGCTAGCGGACAGGGTGATTATGGC.

CDR3 sequence: CASSQEEDRWAFF. The sequenced CDR3 bases are TGCGCCAGCAGCCAAGAGGAAGACAGGTGG. V and J are TRBV4-1 and TRBJ1-1; the D gene is possibly TRBD1 (6 bases). The CDR3 end is not reached by the read, which stops 3 residues before it; the germline J gene fills it in. Germline values: CDR1 MGHRA, CDR2 YSYEKL. CDR3 length equals 13 residues.

As to this clone: The read terminates 3 residues before the CDR3 end, so the remaining end is supplied by the germline J gene. The genes are TRBV7-2 and TRBJ1-4; 8 bases fit TRBD1. Germline CDR1 SGHTA, CDR2 FQGNSA. V lost 2 bases to trimming and J lost 8 bases; unmatched junction nucleotides: 4. CDR3 length: 14 residues. The CDR3 sequence: CASSLRRQGEKLFF. The CDR3 DNA, read in part, is TGTGCCAGCAGCTTAAGGCGACAGGGGGAAAAA.

The covered CDR3 bases are TGTGCCAGCACCGAGACATTATCCTACGAG. Its protein product is CASTETLSYE. The full CDR3 sequence reads CASTETLSYEAFF. This chain uses TRBV2 with TRBJ1-1, with no clear D. The CDR3 goes on 3 residues after the read ends, and that part is filled in from the germline J gene. Per germline, CDR1 SNHLY and CDR2 FYNNEI. This CDR3 is built from 13 residues.

Note on this clone: The read ends 3 residues early relative to the CDR3; the germline J gene fills the gap. J is TRBJ2-3 and V is TRBV2; TRBD2 agrees at 7 bases. CDR1 is SNHLY and CDR2 is FYNNEI in the germline V gene. Losses at the gene ends were 6 bases for V and 1 base for J; bases not matched to a gene: 7. This CDR3 region has 15 residues. Incomplete CDR3 DNA: TGTGCCAGCAGCGCCACTAGCGTGGGCACAGATACG. Protein: CASSATSVGTDT. From start to end, the CDR3 is CASSATSVGTDTQYF.

The CDR3 protein is CASSQDSKIRGYTEAFF. The covered CDR3 bases are TGTGCCAGCAGCCAAGACAGCAAGATCAGGGGCTATACTGAA. The chain uses TRBV14 and TRBJ1-1, with D possibly TRBD1 on 6 matching bases. The read falls 3 residues short of the CDR3 end, and the missing part is taken from the germline J gene. Germline loops: CDR1 SGHDN, CDR2 FVKESK. V lost 0 bases to trimming and J lost 5 bases, with 19 bases between them. CDR3 size: 17 residues.

Note on this clone: The read ends 3 residues before the CDR3 terminus; that terminus is restored from the germline J gene. The chain carries TRBV30 and TRBJ1-2; tentatively, D is TRBD1 (6 bases). V was cut by 3 bases and J by 4 bases, with 30 bases left in between. The V gene's germline CDR1 is GTSNPN and CDR2 SVGIG (reference sequence). CDR3 length: 19 amino acids. CDR3 DNA, as far as it was read: TGTGCCTGGAGGGGACACAGGGCCGAAGGGGATGAAGGTTTCTATGGC. Protein sequence: CAWRGHRAEGDEGFYG. The complete CDR3 sequence is CAWRGHRAEGDEGFYGYTF.

Remarks on this clone: Read sequence stops 3 residues before the CDR3 end, and the germline J gene provides the missing end. This chain links TRBV6-2 or TRBV6-3 with TRBJ1-4, with TRBD1 identical over 9 bases. This CDR3 is built from 14 residues. Germline CDR1 and CDR2: MNHEY and SVGEGT. V lost 6 bases, J lost 8 bases, and 7 bases stayed unmatched. Incomplete CDR3 DNA: TGTGCCAGCAGCTCCGGGACAGGGTACGAAAAA. This sequence encodes CASSSGTGYEK. The CDR3 in full is CASSSGTGYEKLFF.

Concerning this clone: The sequence runs out 3 residues before the end of the CDR3; the remainder is reconstructed from the germline J gene. The chain has TRBV20-1 and TRBJ1-2, with D maybe TRBD1 (6 bases). V was clipped by 0 bases and J by 2 bases, with 22 bases between them. The CDR3 has 18 amino acids. Germline V lookup: CDR1 DFQATT, CDR2 SNEGSKA (reference sequence). The CDR3 region is CSARDQTGLRGPNYGYTF. The CDR3 bases that were read are TGCAGTGCTAGAGATCAGACCGGACTCAGGGGCCCAAACTATGGC.

In regard to this clone: The read ends 3 residues before the CDR3 terminus; that terminus is restored from the germline J gene. The chain carries TRBV5-1 and TRBJ2-2; TRBD2 agrees at 12 bases. Germline CDR1 and CDR2: SGHRS and YFSETQ. There are 18 residues in the CDR3. V dropped 2 bases and J dropped 5; count of bases not matched to a gene: 10. The CDR3 is CASSFNLAGGPETGELFF. Partial CDR3 DNA: TGCGCCAGCAGCTTCAATCTAGCGGGAGGGCCTGAAACCGGGGAG.

This chain's CDR3 is CASSIRAELLRDTQYF. The CDR3 bases that were read are TGTGCCAGTAGTATTAGAGCGGAACTCCTCCGGGATACG. The V gene is TRBV19, the J gene TRBJ2-3; D possibly corresponds to TRBD2 (5 bases). The sequence runs out 3 residues before the end of the CDR3; the remainder is reconstructed from the germline J gene. The V and J ends lost 3 bases and 6 bases respectively, with 19 bases between them. The germline gives CDR1 LNHDA, CDR2 SQIVND (reference sequence). CDR3 length equals 16 residues.

About this clone itself: The missing CDR3 end, 3 residues past where the read stops, is filled in from the germline J gene. This chain connects TRBV30 to TRBJ2-3; 7 nucleotides line up with TRBD1. The ends lost 3 bases at V and 0 bases at J; junction bases unmatched: 6. The V gene's germline CDR1 is GTSNPN and CDR2 SVGIG (reference sequence). The CDR3 sequence is 15 residues long. The CDR3 sequence: CAWSPDRASTDTQYF. The CDR3 bases that were read are TGTGCCTGGAGCCCCGACAGGGCTAGCACAGATACG.

About this clone itself: The read comes to an end 3 residues before the CDR3 does, leaving the germline J gene to fill in the end. The chain is built from TRBV5-6 and TRBJ2-6; D is possibly TRBD2 (5 bases). Trimming removed 2 bases from V and 5 bases from J, with 8 bases in between. The germline V gene encodes CDR1 SGHDT and CDR2 YYEEEE. The CDR3 sequence is 14 residues long. This CDR3 is CASSFSVRANVLTF. Partial CDR3 DNA: TGTGCCAGCAGCTTTAGCGTCCGGGCCAACGTC.

Worth noting for this clone: With the read ending 3 residues before the CDR3 end, the germline J gene is used to fill in that end. In the same sample, other DNA sequences code for this CDR3. The genes are TRBV18 and TRBJ1-1; D is uncertain. The CDR3 has 15 amino acids. Germline CDR1 KGHSH, CDR2 LQKENI. CDR3 bases read: TGTGCCAGCTCACCGCGTAGCGGGGTGCAAGAGACA. Translating it yields CASSPRSGVQET. Given in full, the CDR3 is CASSPRSGVQETAFF.

Comments on this clone: The read halts 3 residues ahead of the CDR3 end, with the missing end drawn from the germline J gene. The rearrangement links TRBV28 to TRBJ1-2; D possibly corresponds to TRBD1 (5 bases). Germline CDR1 is MDHEN and CDR2 is SYDVKM. With 3 bases removed from V and 4 bases from J, the gap between germline ends came to 18 bases. The CDR3 consists of 16 residues. This chain's CDR3 is CASSLGYGMRGYGYTF. CDR3 DNA (partial): TGTGCCAGCAGTTTGGGGTACGGGATGAGGGGCTATGGC.

A word on this clone: The CDR3 extends 3 residues past the end of the read, so its final part is completed from the germline J gene. The genes are TRBV5-1 and TRBJ2-5; TRBD1 agrees at 7 bases. The CDR3 is made up of 15 amino acids. After removal of 1 base from V and 3 bases from J, the junction contained 6 bases not matched to a gene. The germline V gene encodes CDR1 SGHRS and CDR2 YFSETQ. CDR3 bases read: TGCGCCAGCAGCTTGAGGGGGCTCTGGGAAGAGACC. Translating it yields CASSLRGLWEET. The full CDR3 protein reads CASSLRGLWEETQYF. The full variable domain, with the rest looked up from reference TRBV5-1 and TRBJ2-5, is KAGVTQTPRYLIKTRGQQVTLSCSPISGHRSVSWYQQTPGQGLQFLFEYFSETQRNKGNFPGRFSGRQFSNSRSEMNVSTLELGDSALYLCASSLRGLWEETQYFGPGTRLLVL.

The chain's CDR3 is CASSLTGQGAHEQFF. The DNA read from the CDR3 is TGTGCCAGCAGTCTCACCGGACAGGGGGCACATGAG. V usage is TRBV7-9 and J usage is TRBJ2-1, with TRBD1 identical over 11 bases. The read halts 3 residues ahead of the CDR3 end, with the missing end drawn from the germline J gene. Germline V CDR1 and CDR2: SEHNR, FQNEAQ (reference sequence). The CDR3 is 15 amino acids. Trimming cost V 6 bases and J 8 bases; bases outside gene matches: 9.